This is a list of T cell receptor beta chains from one sample in a study of T cell responses to AZD1222 COVID-19 vaccine. Generated by immunoSEQ multiplex PCR, the TCRdb table keeps only in-frame clones and is missing some. The sample has approximately 89,000 clones; roughly 90% are singletons. Material: peripheral blood, obtained on day 0 of AZD1222 vaccination. The receptors come from an adult in good health. The CDR3 runs from the conserved cysteine through the conserved F or W. Each record gives: J gene, V gene, clone size, D gene, CDR3 protein, CDR3 DNA. The D gene is left open where the match is weak. Clone size is given for some rows only: seen once, a few or many times, or a class if the clone is expanded.

TRBJ2-2	TRBV19	-	TRBD2	CASSNGAGGANTGELFF	TGTGCCAGTAGTAACGGGGCGGGGGGCGCGAACACCGGGGAGCTGTTTTTT
TRBJ2-3	TRBV12-3/TRBV12-4	once	-	CASSRDTDTQYF	TGTGCCAGCTCGAGGGACACAGATACGCAGTATTTT
TRBJ2-1	TRBV2	once	-	CASTKRVLAYNEQFF	TGTGCCAGCACGAAAAGGGTCCTCGCCTACAATGAGCAGTTCTTC
TRBJ2-2	TRBV5-1	-	TRBD2	CASTPLAGGTNTGELFF	TGCGCCAGCACCCCGTTAGCGGGGGGCACGAACACCGGGGAGCTGTTTTTT
TRBJ2-2	TRBV28	once	-	CASSYRNTGELFF	TGTGCCAGCAGTTACAGGAACACCGGGGAGCTGTTTTTT
TRBJ2-1	TRBV27	-	-	CASRRTRGGGPAYNEQFF	TGTGCCAGCAGGCGGACTAGAGGGGGGGGTCCCGCCTACAATGAGCAGTTCTTC
TRBJ2-5	TRBV19	-	TRBD1	CASSPGTGWGETQYF	TGTGCCAGTAGTCCCGGGACAGGGTGGGGAGAGACCCAGTACTTC
TRBJ1-1	TRBV6-6	-	-	CASRQGSSAEAFF	TGTGCCAGCAGGCAGGGGTCGTCGGCTGAAGCTTTCTTT
TRBJ1-1	TRBV6-5	-	-	CASSRGHRDTEAFF	TGTGCCAGCAGCCGGGGACATCGGGACACTGAAGCTTTCTTT
TRBJ2-1	TRBV18	-	-	CASSPQNIGNEQFF	TGTGCCAGCTCACCACAGAATATTGGAAATGAGCAGTTCTTC
TRBJ1-1	TRBV6-5	-	TRBD1	CASSYSYTGGNTEAFF	TGTGCCAGCAGTTACTCGTATACAGGGGGGAACACTGAAGCTTTCTTT
TRBJ1-6	TRBV7-9	-	-	CASSSTGTPHALHF	TGTGCCAGCAGCTCGACCGGGACACCTCATGCCCTCCACTTT
TRBJ1-2	TRBV5-1	-	-	CASSRQPRDYGYTF	TGCGCCAGCAGCCGACAACCGCGGGACTATGGCTACACCTTC
TRBJ2-5	TRBV5-1	once	TRBD2	CASSPGLAHQETQYF	TGCGCCAGCAGCCCCGGACTAGCTCATCAAGAGACCCAGTACTTC
TRBJ1-1	TRBV4-3	-	-	CASSQEEGLNTEAFF	TGCGCCAGCAGCCAAGAGGAGGGACTGAACACTGAAGCTTTCTTT
TRBJ2-7	TRBV9	-	TRBD1	CASRKVGTGDYEQYF	TGTGCCAGCCGAAAGGTCGGGACAGGGGACTACGAGCAGTACTTC
TRBJ2-7	TRBV19	-	-	CASSPTPGHSYEQYF	TGTGCCAGTAGTCCAACTCCGGGACACTCCTACGAGCAGTACTTC
TRBJ2-2	TRBV6-2/TRBV6-3	-	TRBD2	CASSSRRGGTGELFF	TGTGCCAGCAGTTCGAGGCGGGGGGGCACCGGGGAGCTGTTTTTT
TRBJ1-2	TRBV11-2	-	TRBD1	CASSFQGGRLEDGYTF	TGTGCCAGCAGCTTTCAGGGGGGAAGGCTCGAGGATGGCTACACCTTC
TRBJ2-7	TRBV5-8	-	TRBD1	CASSFTGVYEQYF	TGTGCCAGCAGCTTTACAGGGGTCTACGAGCAGTACTTC
TRBJ2-7	TRBV6-9	-	TRBD2	CAAVPLQRGAPGCPYEQYF	TGTGCAGCAGTTCCCCTTCAGCGGGGGGCCCCCGGTTGTCCCTACGAGCAGTACTTC
TRBJ1-4	TRBV5-1	few	-	CASSTQEMDEKLFF	TGCGCCAGCAGCACACAGGAGATGGATGAAAAACTGTTTTTT
TRBJ2-5	TRBV6-5	-	TRBD2	CATCPSGRGTQYF	TGTGCCACTTGTCCTAGCGGGAGGGGGACCCAGTACTTC
TRBJ1-2	TRBV29-1	-	-	CSVDGGGYGYTF	TGCAGCGTTGATGGGGGCGGCTATGGCTACACCTTC
TRBJ2-7	TRBV7-2	-	-	CASSRLGAYEQYF	TGTGCCAGCAGCCGTCTGGGGGCCTACGAGCAGTACTTC
TRBJ2-1	TRBV10-3	-	-	CAIGGQDEQFF	TGTGCCATCGGGGGCCAGGATGAGCAGTTCTTC
TRBJ1-6	TRBV28	-	-	CASTLGGGWYSPLHF	TGTGCCAGCACCCTCGGAGGAGGATGGTATTCACCCCTCCACTTT
TRBJ2-3	TRBV18	-	TRBD1	CASSPSSGQGAKITDTQYF	TGTGCCAGCTCACCAAGTTCGGGACAGGGAGCCAAAATCACAGATACGCAGTATTTT